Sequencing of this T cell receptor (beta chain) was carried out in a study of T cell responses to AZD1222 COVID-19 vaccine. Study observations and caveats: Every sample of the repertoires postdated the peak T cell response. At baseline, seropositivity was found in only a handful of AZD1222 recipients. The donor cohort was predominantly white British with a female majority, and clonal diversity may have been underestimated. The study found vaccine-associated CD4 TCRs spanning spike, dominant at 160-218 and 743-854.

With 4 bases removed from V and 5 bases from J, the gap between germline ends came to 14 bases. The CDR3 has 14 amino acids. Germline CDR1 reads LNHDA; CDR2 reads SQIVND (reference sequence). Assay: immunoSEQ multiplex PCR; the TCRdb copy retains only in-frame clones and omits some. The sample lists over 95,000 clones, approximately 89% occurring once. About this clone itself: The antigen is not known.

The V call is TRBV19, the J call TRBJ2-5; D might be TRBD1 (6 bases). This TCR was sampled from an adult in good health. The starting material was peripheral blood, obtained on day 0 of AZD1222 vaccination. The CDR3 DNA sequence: TGTGCCAGTAGTAGTACAGGGAGCGCGGAGACCCAGTACTTC. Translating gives CASSSTGSAETQYF. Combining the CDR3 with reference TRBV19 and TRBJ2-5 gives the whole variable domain DGGITQSPKYLFRKEGQNVTLSCEQNLNHDAMYWYRQDPGQGLRLIYYSQIVNDFQKGDIAEGYSVSREKKESFPLTVTSAQKNPTAFYLCASSSTGSAETQYFGPGTRLLVL.